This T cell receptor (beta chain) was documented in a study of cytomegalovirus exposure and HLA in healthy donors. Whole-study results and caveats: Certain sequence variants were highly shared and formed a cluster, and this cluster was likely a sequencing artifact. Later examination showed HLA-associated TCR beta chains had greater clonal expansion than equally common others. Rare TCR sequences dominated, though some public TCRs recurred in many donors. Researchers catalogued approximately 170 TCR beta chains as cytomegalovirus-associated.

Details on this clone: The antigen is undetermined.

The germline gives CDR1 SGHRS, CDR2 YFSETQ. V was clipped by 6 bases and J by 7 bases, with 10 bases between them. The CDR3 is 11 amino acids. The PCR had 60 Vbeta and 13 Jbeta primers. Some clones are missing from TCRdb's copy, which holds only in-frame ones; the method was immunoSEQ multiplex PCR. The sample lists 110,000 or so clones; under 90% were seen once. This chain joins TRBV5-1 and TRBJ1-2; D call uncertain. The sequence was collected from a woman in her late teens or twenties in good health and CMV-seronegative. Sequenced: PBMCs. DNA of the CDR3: TGCGCCAGCATTATATGGGCTGGCTACACCTTC. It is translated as CASIIWAGYTF. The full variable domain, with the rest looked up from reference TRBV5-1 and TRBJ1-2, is KAGVTQTPRYLIKTRGQQVTLSCSPISGHRSVSWYQQTPGQGLQFLFEYFSETQRNKGNFPGRFSGRQFSNSRSEMNVSTLELGDSALYLCASIIWAGYTFGSGTRLTVV.